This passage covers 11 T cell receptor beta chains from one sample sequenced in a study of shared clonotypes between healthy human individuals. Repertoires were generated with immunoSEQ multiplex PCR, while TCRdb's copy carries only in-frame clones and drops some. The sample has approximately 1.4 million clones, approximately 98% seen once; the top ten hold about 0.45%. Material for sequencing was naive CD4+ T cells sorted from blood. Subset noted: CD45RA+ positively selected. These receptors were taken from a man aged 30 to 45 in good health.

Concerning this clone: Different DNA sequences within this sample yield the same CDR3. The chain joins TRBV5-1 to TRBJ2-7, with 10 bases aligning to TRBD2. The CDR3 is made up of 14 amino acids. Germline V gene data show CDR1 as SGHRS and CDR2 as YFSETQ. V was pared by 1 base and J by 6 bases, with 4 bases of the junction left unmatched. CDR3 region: CASSLLAGGGEQYF. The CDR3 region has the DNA TGCGCCAGCAGCTTGTTAGCGGGAGGCGGCGAGCAGTACTTC.

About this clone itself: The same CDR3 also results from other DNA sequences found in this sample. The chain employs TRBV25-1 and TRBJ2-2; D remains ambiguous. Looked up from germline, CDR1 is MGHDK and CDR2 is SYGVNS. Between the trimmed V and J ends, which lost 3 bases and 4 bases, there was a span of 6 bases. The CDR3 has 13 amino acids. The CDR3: CASSELGTGELFF. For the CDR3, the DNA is TGTGCCAGCAGTGAGTTGGGCACCGGGGAGCTGTTTTTT.

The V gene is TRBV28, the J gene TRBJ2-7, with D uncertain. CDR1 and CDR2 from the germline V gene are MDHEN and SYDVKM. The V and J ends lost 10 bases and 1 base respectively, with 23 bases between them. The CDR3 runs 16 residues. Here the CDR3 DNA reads TGTGCCACCGCCCGCTTGGACGGCGGCTTATCCTACGAGCAGTACTTC. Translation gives CATARLDGGLSYEQYF.

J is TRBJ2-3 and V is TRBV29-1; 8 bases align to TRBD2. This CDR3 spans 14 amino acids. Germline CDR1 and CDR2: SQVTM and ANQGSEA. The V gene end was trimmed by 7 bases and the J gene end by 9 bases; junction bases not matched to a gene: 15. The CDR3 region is CSAPLAASTGTQYF. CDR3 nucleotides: TGCAGCGCCCCACTAGCGGCTAGCACAGGGACGCAGTATTTT.

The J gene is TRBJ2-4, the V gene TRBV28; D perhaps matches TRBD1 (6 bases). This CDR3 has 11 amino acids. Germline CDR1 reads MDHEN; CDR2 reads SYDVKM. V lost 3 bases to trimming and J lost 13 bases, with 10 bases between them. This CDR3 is CASSFLGGQYF. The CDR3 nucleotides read TGTGCCAGCAGTTTTCTAGGGGGACAGTACTTC.

CDR3 nucleotide sequence: TGTGCCAGCAGTGAACAGGCGGTGCCACAGTACGAGCAGTACTTC. Translating it yields CASSEQAVPQYEQYF. This sequence joins TRBV6-1 and TRBJ2-7; D gene ambiguous. V lost 2 bases and J lost 4, with 15 bases in between. Germline V gene data show CDR1 as MNHNS and CDR2 as SASEGT. The CDR3 contains 15 residues.

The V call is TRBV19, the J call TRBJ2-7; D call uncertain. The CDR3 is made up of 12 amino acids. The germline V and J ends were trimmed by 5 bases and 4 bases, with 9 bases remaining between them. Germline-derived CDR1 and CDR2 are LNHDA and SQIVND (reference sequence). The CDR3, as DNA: TGTGCCAGTAGTTCCAGTAAATACGAGCAGTACTTC. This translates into CASSSSKYEQYF. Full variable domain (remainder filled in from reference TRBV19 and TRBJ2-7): DGGITQSPKYLFRKEGQNVTLSCEQNLNHDAMYWYRQDPGQGLRLIYYSQIVNDFQKGDIAEGYSVSREKKESFPLTVTSAQKNPTAFYLCASSSSKYEQYFGPGTRLTVT.

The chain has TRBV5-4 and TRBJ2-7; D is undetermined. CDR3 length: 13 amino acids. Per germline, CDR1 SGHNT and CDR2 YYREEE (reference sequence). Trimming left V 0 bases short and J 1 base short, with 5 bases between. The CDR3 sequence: CASSLAESYEQYF. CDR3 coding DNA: TGTGCCAGCAGCTTGGCCGAATCCTACGAGCAGTACTTC.

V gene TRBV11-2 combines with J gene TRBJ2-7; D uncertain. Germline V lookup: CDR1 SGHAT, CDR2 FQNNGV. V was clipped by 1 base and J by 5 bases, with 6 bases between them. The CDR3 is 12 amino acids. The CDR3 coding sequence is TGTGCCAGCAGCTTAGTCGTCCACGAGCAGTACTTC. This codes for CASSLVVHEQYF. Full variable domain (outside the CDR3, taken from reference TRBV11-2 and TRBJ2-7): EAGVAQSPRYKIIEKRQSVAFWCNPISGHATLYWYQQILGQGPKLLIQFQNNGVVDDSQLPKDRFSAERLKGVDSTLKIQPAKLEDSAVYLCASSLVVHEQYFGPGTRLTVT.

The CDR3 sequence: CASSLGIGQGVGETQYF. CDR3 in DNA: TGTGCCAGCAGCTTGGGGATAGGGCAGGGGGTAGGAGAGACCCAGTACTTC. This chain connects TRBV5-5 to TRBJ2-5; 7 bases fit TRBD1. Trimming took 0 bases from V and 4 from J; bases not matched to a gene: 12. The CDR3 is 17 amino acids. Germline CDR1 is SGHKS and CDR2 is YYEKEE (reference sequence).

The CDR3 spells CASSLALGADTDTQYF. The CDR3 DNA reads TGCGCCAGCAGCCTGGCCTTGGGGGCAGACACAGATACGCAGTATTTT. This sequence joins TRBV5-1 and TRBJ2-3; a weak D match, TRBD1 (6 bases). Trimming left V 4 bases short and J 2 bases short, with 17 bases between. Per germline, CDR1 SGHRS and CDR2 YFSETQ. The CDR3 has 16 residues.